This paragraph covers one TCR beta chain sequence. Its antigen is not known. The data are from a study of cytomegalovirus exposure and HLA in healthy donors. CDR1 is GTSNPN, CDR2 SVGIG, per germline (reference sequence). Trimming removed 2 bases from V and 1 base from J; junction bases left unmatched: 5. This CDR3 is 15 amino acids long. PCR involved 60 Vbeta and 13 Jbeta primers. TCRdb's copy holds only in-frame clones and misses some; the assay was immunoSEQ multiplex PCR. The sample contains about 160,000 clones, more than 75% of which appear only once. Study-wide results and caveats: Among TCR beta chains, those listed as cytomegalovirus-associated numbered under 200. Per a later analysis, roughly 17,000 TCR beta sequences showed association with HLA alleles at 0.05 false discovery rate.

Sequenced material: PBMCs. The receptor was isolated from a girl aged 2 to 9 in good health and CMV-seropositive. The gene calls are TRBV30 and TRBJ2-5; the match to TRBD2 covers 9 bases. CDR3 in DNA: TGTGCCTGGAGTTCAGGACTAGCGCCCCAAGAGACCCAGTACTTC. Encoded protein: CAWSSGLAPQETQYF.